Following are 23 T cell receptor beta chains from one sample sequenced in a study of blood T cell repertoires in COVID-19. Profiling relied on immunoSEQ multiplex PCR, and the TCRdb table lists in-frame clones only, not all of them. The sample records 150,000 or so clones, 75% to 90% being singletons. The specimen was PBMCs or T cells enriched from blood (not recorded which). The receptors shown here come from a man in his 70s who had been exposed to COVID-19.

This clone has just one count. The chain couples TRBV7-9 to TRBJ1-1; no definite D call. This CDR3 is 12 amino acids long. The V and J ends lost 1 base and 7 bases respectively, with 7 bases between them. CDR1 and CDR2 (germline): SEHNR, FQNEAQ (reference sequence). CDR3 in amino acids: CASSLDRFEAFF. The CDR3 DNA sequence: TGTGCCAGCAGCTTAGACCGGTTTGAAGCTTTCTTT. Filled out from reference TRBV7-9 and TRBJ1-1, the complete variable domain reads DTGVSQNPRHKITKRGQNVTFRCDPISEHNRLYWYRQTLGQGPEFLTYFQNEAQLEKSRLLSDRFSAERPKGSFSTLEIQRTEQGDSAMYLCASSLDRFEAFFGQGTRLTVV.

V and J are TRBV19 and TRBJ1-2; no clear D. The V gene's germline CDR1 is LNHDA and CDR2 SQIVND (reference sequence). Deletions cut 5 bases from V and 8 bases from J, with 12 bases between. CDR3 length equals 12 residues. CDR3 protein: CASSAGVGGYTF. CDR3 in DNA: TGTGCCAGTAGTGCAGGTGTCGGAGGCTACACCTTC.

This chain joins TRBV2 and TRBJ1-1, with 7 bases matching TRBD1. CDR3 length equals 17 residues. V trimming: 4 bases; J trimming: 1 base; junction bases outside the gene matches: 12. The germline V gene encodes CDR1 SNHLY and CDR2 FYNNEI. The CDR3 region has the DNA TGTGCCAGCAGTGCACAGGGGCGGGTAAGAGGGAACACTGAAGCTTTCTTT. Translated: CASSAQGRVRGNTEAFF.

The chain is built from TRBV7-9 and TRBJ1-4; 8 nucleotides line up with TRBD1. After removal of 2 bases from V and 8 bases from J, the junction contained 13 bases not matched to a gene. Germline CDR1 SEHNR, CDR2 FQNEAQ (reference sequence). This CDR3 has 17 amino acids. The CDR3 here is CASSLRAWTGPEEKLFF. The DNA of the CDR3 is TGTGCCAGCAGCTTAAGGGCATGGACAGGGCCGGAAGAAAAACTGTTTTTT.

The V call is TRBV5-4, the J call TRBJ2-2; weak D call: TRBD1 (5 bases). Trimming took off 0 bases at V and 0 bases at J, with 9 bases between the two ends. The CDR3 is 16 amino acids. Germline V gives CDR1 SGHNT, CDR2 YYREEE (reference sequence). For the CDR3, the DNA is TGTGCCAGCAGCTTGGGGGCAGGGTCGAACACCGGGGAGCTGTTTTTT. Translation: CASSLGAGSNTGELFF.

The V and J genes are TRBV2 and TRBJ1-5; TRBD1 matches 7 bases. The germline gives CDR1 SNHLY, CDR2 FYNNEI. The CDR3 spans 15 residues. V dropped 4 bases and J dropped 7; count of bases not matched to a gene: 10. This chain's CDR3 is CASSADRAGRQPQHF. The CDR3 nucleotides read TGTGCCAGCAGTGCCGACAGGGCGGGTCGGCAGCCCCAGCATTTT.

The gene calls are TRBV10-3 and TRBJ1-3, with D maybe TRBD1 (5 bases). Germline CDR1 and CDR2: ENHRY and SYGVKD. Trimming cost V 6 bases and J 0 bases, with 12 bases left between them. The CDR3 consists of 15 residues. CDR3 nucleotides: TGTGCCATCAGGGAAACAGGTCTCTCTGGAAACACCATATATTTT. This translates into CAIRETGLSGNTIYF.

This clone came up once. The gene calls are TRBV28 and TRBJ1-2; 9 nucleotides line up with TRBD1. V gave up 3 bases and J gave up 0 bases; unmatched junction bases: 5. The germline gives CDR1 MDHEN, CDR2 SYDVKM. The length of the CDR3 is 16 residues. The CDR3 nucleotides are TGTGCCAGCAGTTTGGGACAGGGTTTCGCTAACTATGGCTACACCTTC. The encoded protein is CASSLGQGFANYGYTF.

The chain joins TRBV5-6 to TRBJ2-7; TRBD2 agrees at 8 bases. CDR1 SGHDT and CDR2 YYEEEE come from the germline V gene. The V segment lost 5 bases and the J segment 2 bases; nucleotides outside the gene matches: 9. This CDR3 is built from 15 residues. CDR3 bases: TGTGCCAGCAGGGAGTTCGGGGGGGCCGCCTACGAGCAGTACTTC. Protein: CASREFGGAAYEQYF. Variable domain in full (rest from reference TRBV5-6 and TRBJ2-7): DAGVTQSPTHLIKTRGQQVTLRCSPKSGHDTVSWYQQALGQGPQFIFQYYEEEERQRGNFPDRFSGHQFPNYSSELNVNALLLGDSALYLCASREFGGAAYEQYFGPGTRLTVT.

The J gene is TRBJ2-7, the V gene TRBV7-6; D is possibly TRBD1 (5 bases). CDR3 length: 16 amino acids. The V and J ends lost 1 base and 4 bases respectively, with 17 bases between them. Per germline, CDR1 SGHVS and CDR2 FNYEAQ. CDR3 amino acids: CASSLVGPDQGYEQYF. The CDR3 nucleotides are TGTGCCAGCAGCTTAGTAGGGCCCGACCAGGGTTACGAGCAGTACTTC.

The rearrangement joins TRBV7-2 to TRBJ2-2; D might be TRBD2 (6 bases). This CDR3 comprises 14 residues. V was cut by 8 bases and J by 8 bases, with 18 bases left in between. CDR1 and CDR2 (germline): SGHTA, FQGNSA. The CDR3 region has the DNA TGTGCCAGCCGGTCTCGGGGGAGAGGAGGGGAGCTGTTTTTT. It encodes CASRSRGRGGELFF.

The rearrangement links TRBV5-1 to TRBJ2-3; 7 bases fit TRBD2. The CDR3 has 15 amino acids. The germline V gene encodes CDR1 SGHRS and CDR2 YFSETQ. With 4 bases clipped from V and 2 bases from J, the junction kept 7 bases outside the gene matches. The CDR3 protein is CASSHGGRYTDTQYF. CDR3 nucleotides: TGCGCCAGCAGCCATGGCGGGAGATACACAGATACGCAGTATTTT.

The chain has TRBV30 and TRBJ1-1; 7 nucleotides agree with TRBD1. CDR1 is GTSNPN, CDR2 SVGIG, per germline (reference sequence). The CDR3 covers 15 residues. V was clipped by 4 bases and J by 4 bases; unmatched bases: 12. The CDR3 sequence is CAWIPPGTAITEAFF. CDR3 DNA: TGTGCCTGGATTCCCCCCGGGACAGCCATCACTGAAGCTTTCTTT.

This clone was seen once. The rearrangement links TRBV29-1 to TRBJ1-1, with TRBD1 identical over 7 bases. Germline lookup yields CDR1 SQVTM and CDR2 ANQGSEA. The CDR3 runs 13 residues. J was trimmed by 7 bases and V by 4 bases; bases with no gene match: 9. The CDR3 region has the DNA TGCAGCGTTGCAGAACAGGGGCCGGTTGAAGCTTTCTTT. Residues: CSVAEQGPVEAFF.

The genes are TRBV3-1 (or the pseudogene TRBV3-2) and TRBJ2-7; 8 nucleotides agree with TRBD2. The CDR3 has 14 amino acids. The ends lost 4 bases at V and 2 bases at J; junction bases unmatched: 4. Germline V lookup: CDR1 LGHDT, CDR2 YNNKEL (reference sequence). CDR3 DNA sequence: TGTGCCAGCAGCCGCGGGGGGTCTACCTACGAGCAGTACTTC. It encodes CASSRGGSTYEQYF.

This clone was seen a single time. The V call is TRBV2, the J call TRBJ1-1; D uncertain. The CDR3 loop spans 14 amino acids. Between the trimmed V and J ends, which lost 2 bases and 1 base, there was a span of 8 bases. In germline, CDR1 is SNHLY, CDR2 FYNNEI. The CDR3 nucleotides read TGTGCCAGCAGTGAAAGACTGAAGAACACTGAAGCTTTCTTT. Its protein product is CASSERLKNTEAFF.

The chain couples TRBV18 to TRBJ2-6, with 11 bases that match TRBD1. V was clipped by 3 bases and J by 1 base; unmatched bases: 5. Germline CDR1 reads KGHSH; CDR2 reads LQKENI. The CDR3 runs to 18 residues. The CDR3 protein is CASSPRTGGSSGANVLTF. In DNA, the CDR3 is TGTGCCAGCTCACCGCGGACAGGGGGCTCGTCTGGGGCCAACGTCCTGACTTTC.

This chain uses TRBV6-1 with TRBJ2-1; TRBD2 might be the D (6 bases). The germline V and J ends were trimmed by 2 bases and 4 bases, with 15 bases remaining between them. Germline-derived CDR1 and CDR2 are MNHNS and SASEGT. The CDR3 is 16 residues long. CDR3 sequence: CASSERRLALYNEQFF. The DNA of the CDR3 is TGTGCCAGCAGTGAACGTAGGCTAGCGCTTTACAATGAGCAGTTCTTC.

The chain employs TRBV18 and TRBJ2-3; tentatively, D is TRBD2 (6 bases). This CDR3 has 12 amino acids. Trimming cost V 5 bases and J 5 bases, with 8 bases left between them. CDR1 and CDR2 from the germline V gene are KGHSH and LQKENI. The CDR3 loop reads CASSGGVDTQYF. CDR3 coding DNA: TGTGCCAGCTCAGGAGGGGTAGATACGCAGTATTTT.

CDR3 DNA sequence: TGTGCCAGCTCACTCCAGGACAGGGCCACTGGCTACACCTTC. Its protein product is CASSLQDRATGYTF. This sequence joins TRBV18 and TRBJ1-2, with TRBD1 matching over 8 bases. Per the germline V gene, CDR1 is KGHSH and CDR2 is LQKENI. Germline trimming cut 4 bases from V and 7 bases from J; bases unmatched to any gene: 8. This CDR3 contains 14 residues.

This rearrangement joins TRBV19 to TRBJ2-3, with D perhaps matching TRBD1 (6 bases). V was shortened by 7 bases and J by 5 bases, with 13 bases between the two germline ends. CDR1 is LNHDA, CDR2 SQIVND, per germline (reference sequence). CDR3 size: 13 residues. The CDR3 here is CASNRQDGDTQYF. CDR3 DNA sequence: TGTGCCAGTAACAGACAGGACGGAGATACGCAGTATTTT.

The chain links TRBV5-5 to TRBJ2-3, with 8 bases matching TRBD2. Trimming at V came to 1 base and at J to 1 base, leaving 8 bases not matched to a gene. This CDR3 spans 17 amino acids. CDR1 is SGHKS and CDR2 is YYEKEE in the germline V gene (reference sequence). In nucleotides, the CDR3 is TGTGCCAGCAGCTTGACAGTTAGCGGGGCCCGCACAGATACGCAGTATTTT. Translated: CASSLTVSGARTDTQYF.

The chain uses TRBV11-2 and TRBJ2-2; 11 positions match TRBD2. J lost 6 bases, V lost 2 bases, and 2 bases had no gene match. Looked up from germline, CDR1 is SGHAT and CDR2 is FQNNGV. The CDR3 totals 15 residues. CDR3 region: CASSLTSGSPGELFF. CDR3 coding DNA: TGTGCCAGCAGCTTAACTAGCGGGAGCCCCGGGGAGCTGTTTTTT. Full variable domain (missing parts from reference TRBV11-2 and TRBJ2-2): EAGVAQSPRYKIIEKRQSVAFWCNPISGHATLYWYQQILGQGPKLLIQFQNNGVVDDSQLPKDRFSAERLKGVDSTLKIQPAKLEDSAVYLCASSLTSGSPGELFFGEGSRLTVL.